These T cell receptor beta chains were read from a single sample in a study of vaccination and CD4 T cells after COVID-19. MiXCR, run by TCRdb on the PCR reads, gives a single entry per CDR3 protein. Found here are some 25,000 distinct CDR3 sequences, roughly 68% of them singletons; the top ten hold 20% to 25%. No antigen is known for these receptors. The material was CD4+ T cells from blood, cultured in vitro, obtained after SARS-CoV-2 vaccination. The receptor set was obtained from a human donor who received a COVID-19 vaccine. Both conserved end residues are part of each CDR3. The D gene is left open where the match is weak.

TRBV6-2/TRBV6-3	TRBJ2-3	-	CASIDGVTDTQYF
TRBV24-1	TRBJ1-2	-	CATSDAYGYTF
TRBV7-9	TRBJ2-7	-	CASSLAGGYEQYF
TRBV30	TRBJ1-1	TRBD1	CAGRGQGYSTEAFF
TRBV10-1	TRBJ1-6	-	CASSRDYNSPLHF
TRBV7-2	TRBJ2-3	-	CASRRDFTDTQYF
TRBV30	TRBJ2-3	-	CACRPGVDTQYF
TRBV12-3/TRBV12-4	TRBJ2-3	TRBD1	CATGQGATDTQYF
TRBV7-9	TRBJ2-3	TRBD1	CASSAGTGVTDTQYF
TRBV2	TRBJ2-7	-	CASRAAGALGEQYF
TRBV19	TRBJ1-2	-	CASSIGQINYGYTF
TRBV27	TRBJ2-1	-	CASSWRQIGEQFF
TRBV5-1	TRBJ1-6	TRBD1	CASSIPGTGHSPLHF
TRBV12-3/TRBV12-4	TRBJ2-5	TRBD2	CASSLRSGGAFLQETRYF
TRBV11-1	TRBJ2-5	TRBD2	CASSPSRASGSFEETQYF
TRBV10-3	TRBJ1-1	TRBD1	CAIRPNSGQGGNTEAFF
TRBV6-1	TRBJ1-2	TRBD1	CASRKAGTGLYGYTF
TRBV7-9	TRBJ2-5	-	CASSYQDSKTQYF
TRBV2	TRBJ2-1	-	CASSDMYNEQFF
TRBV15	TRBJ2-3	TRBD1	CATIPTEPGQGVYTDTQYF
TRBV19	TRBJ2-2	-	CASSIREGTTGELFF
TRBV21-1	TRBJ2-7	-	CASSKITGSSYEQYF
TRBV24-1	TRBJ2-2	-	CATSDLDWNAGELFF
TRBV24-1	TRBJ1-5	TRBD1	CATSDEDRDNQPQHF
TRBV6-1	TRBJ2-5	-	CASSQGLGLYQETQYF
TRBV19	TRBJ1-2	TRBD1	CASSTPGTGDGYTF
TRBV24-1	TRBJ1-1	-	CATSEGGGTEAFF
TRBV6-1	TRBJ2-5	-	CASSEQGGQETQYF